These 11 T cell receptor beta chains were all obtained from the same sample, sequenced in a study of T cells in Graves' hyperthyroidism and ophthalmopathy. The TCR beta CDR3 regions underwent amplification using RNA transcripts as the source. Researchers ran a first-round RT-PCR on the TCR CDR3 using the HTBI primer set. MiXCR was run by TCRdb on the multiplex PCR reads, yielding one entry per CDR3 protein. The data show under 500,000 distinct CDR3 sequences, with 11% to 15% seen just once and 25% to 30% held by the top ten. Sequenced sample: blood. The receptor set was obtained from a man between 45 and 60 years old with Graves' ophthalmopathy.

Many counts were recorded for this clonotype. V and J are TRBV12-3 or TRBV12-4 and TRBJ2-4; D ambiguous. With 2 bases removed from V and 0 bases from J, the gap between germline ends came to 11 bases. This CDR3 is 16 amino acids long. The CDR3 nucleotides are TGTGCCAGCAGTTTACTCAGGACGCTAGCCAAAAACATTCAGTACTTC. Translated: CASSLLRTLAKNIQYF.

The V and J genes are TRBV20-1 and TRBJ2-5; D is possibly TRBD1 (7 bases). CDR3 size: 16 residues. Trimming took off 3 bases at V and 5 bases at J, with 22 bases between the two ends. Germline V gene lookup returns CDR1 DFQATT and CDR2 SNEGSKA (reference sequence). The CDR3 DNA sequence: TGCAGTGCTAGTGATGAGGGGGCGGGATTTGGGGAGACCCAGTACTTC. Its protein product is CSASDEGAGFGETQYF.

This clonotype came up a few times. The chain carries TRBV11-1 and TRBJ2-1; TRBD2 might be the D (6 bases). Trimming left V 3 bases short and J 6 bases short, with 24 bases between. The CDR3 runs 18 residues. In germline, CDR1 is SGHAT, CDR2 FQDESV (reference sequence). The CDR3 is CASSFLEKWRGHANEQFF. CDR3 coding DNA: TGTGCCAGCAGCTTCTTGGAAAAATGGCGGGGCCACGCCAATGAGCAGTTCTTC. Based on the CDR3 plus reference TRBV11-1 and TRBJ2-1, the full variable domain is EAEVAQSPRYKITEKSQAVAFWCDPISGHATLYWYRQILGQGPELLVQFQDESVVDDSQLPKDRFSAERLKGVDSTLKIQPAELGDSAMYLCASSFLEKWRGHANEQFFGPGTRLTVL.

The chain uses TRBV10-3 and TRBJ2-5, with D perhaps TRBD1 (6 bases). The V and J ends lost 4 bases and 2 bases respectively, with 8 bases between them. The CDR3 has 13 residues. Germline CDR1 and CDR2: ENHRY and SYGVKD. The CDR3 region is CAISGGQQETQYF. The CDR3 nucleotides read TGTGCCATCAGTGGTGGACAGCAAGAGACCCAGTACTTC.

This clonotype was seen repeatedly, ten times or more. The chain has TRBV12-3 or TRBV12-4 and TRBJ2-1; D is undetermined. The V and J ends lost 3 bases and 4 bases respectively, with 10 bases between them. CDR3 length equals 14 residues. The CDR3 is CASSFSLVYNEQFF. CDR3 bases: TGTGCCAGCAGTTTTTCGTTAGTTTACAATGAGCAGTTCTTC.

This clonotype was detected ten times or more. V is TRBV7-3 and J is TRBJ2-1; D may be TRBD2 (5 bases). The CDR3 is 16 residues long. V dropped 3 bases and J dropped 0 bases, with 12 bases sitting between them. CDR1 is SGHTA and CDR2 is FQGTGA in the germline V gene. The CDR3, as DNA: TGTGCCAGCAGCTTCAACCGAGGGAGCTCCTACAATGAGCAGTTCTTC. This gives the protein CASSFNRGSSYNEQFF.

This clonotype was detected many times. The chain joins TRBV3-1 to TRBJ2-5, with TRBD2 matching 16 bases. Trimming removed 3 bases from V and 7 bases from J; junction bases left unmatched: 20. Germline assignment: CDR1 LGHDT and CDR2 YNNKEL (reference sequence). The CDR3 totals 21 residues. CDR3 nucleotide sequence: TGTGCCAGCAGCCAGGCGCCCGGGACTAGCGGGAGGGCCAGTAGAGTGAGGACCCAGTACTTC. Its protein is CASSQAPGTSGRASRVRTQYF.

The gene calls are TRBV5-1 and TRBJ2-5, with D perhaps being TRBD1 or TRBD2 (5 bases each). The CDR3 is made up of 15 amino acids. Germline V CDR1 and CDR2: SGHRS, YFSETQ. V dropped 2 bases and J dropped 0 bases, with 11 bases sitting between them. The CDR3 coding sequence is TGCGCCAGCAGCTTTGGGGGAGCGAACCAAGAGACCCAGTACTTC. This gives the protein CASSFGGANQETQYF. Looking up the rest from reference TRBV5-1 and TRBJ2-5 gives the full variable domain: KAGVTQTPRYLIKTRGQQVTLSCSPISGHRSVSWYQQTPGQGLQFLFEYFSETQRNKGNFPGRFSGRQFSNSRSEMNVSTLELGDSALYLCASSFGGANQETQYFGPGTRLLVL.

The chain has TRBV12-3 or TRBV12-4 and TRBJ2-5; D unclear. With 10 bases removed from V and 2 bases from J, the gap between germline ends came to 11 bases. The CDR3 runs to 12 residues. This CDR3 is CATTPGQETQYF. CDR3 coding DNA: TGTGCCACCACCCCCGGTCAAGAGACCCAGTACTTC.

This clonotype was observed a handful of times. This chain connects TRBV6-1 to TRBJ1-5; no clear D. V was pared by 3 bases and J by 3 bases, with 9 bases between. The CDR3 contains 14 residues. Per the germline V gene, CDR1 is MNHNS and CDR2 is SASEGT. The CDR3 protein is CASSDGVVNQPQHF. The CDR3 nucleotides read TGTGCCAGCAGTGATGGGGTGGTCAATCAGCCCCAGCATTTT.

This clonotype was recorded a few times. The chain employs TRBV30 and TRBJ1-3; the D is unclear. Per germline, CDR1 GTSNPN and CDR2 SVGIG (reference sequence). The V gene lost 1 base and the J gene lost 0 bases, with 10 bases spanning the gap. The CDR3 sequence is 15 residues long. The CDR3 loop is CAWSGPQSSGNTIYF. The CDR3 bases are TGTGCCTGGAGTGGGCCCCAATCCTCTGGAAACACCATATATTTT.